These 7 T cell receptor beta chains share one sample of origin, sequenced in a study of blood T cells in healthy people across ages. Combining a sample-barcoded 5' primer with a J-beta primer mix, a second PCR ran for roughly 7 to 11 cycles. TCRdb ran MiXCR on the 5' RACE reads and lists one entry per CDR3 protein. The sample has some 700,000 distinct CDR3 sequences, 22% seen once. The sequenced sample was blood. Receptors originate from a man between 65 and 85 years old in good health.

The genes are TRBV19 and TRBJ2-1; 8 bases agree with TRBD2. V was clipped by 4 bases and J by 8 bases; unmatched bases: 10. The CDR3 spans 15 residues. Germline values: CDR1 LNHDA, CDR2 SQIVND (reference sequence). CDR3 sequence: CASSTSSGTRDEQFF. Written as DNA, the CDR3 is TGTGCCAGTAGTACTTCTTCCGGGACTAGAGATGAGCAGTTCTTC.

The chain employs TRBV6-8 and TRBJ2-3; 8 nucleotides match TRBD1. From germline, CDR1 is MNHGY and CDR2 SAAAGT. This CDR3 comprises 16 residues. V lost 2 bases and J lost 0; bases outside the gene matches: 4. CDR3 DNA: TGTGCCAGCAGTTACGGACGGACAGGGAGCACAGATACGCAGTATTTT. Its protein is CASSYGRTGSTDTQYF.

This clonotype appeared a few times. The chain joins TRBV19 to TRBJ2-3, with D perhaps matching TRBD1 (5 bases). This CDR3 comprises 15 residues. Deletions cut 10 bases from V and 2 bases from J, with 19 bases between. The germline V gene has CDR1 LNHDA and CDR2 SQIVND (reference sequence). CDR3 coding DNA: TGTGCCACTACCACATGGCAGGACAACACAGATACGCAGTATTTT. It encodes CATTTWQDNTDTQYF.

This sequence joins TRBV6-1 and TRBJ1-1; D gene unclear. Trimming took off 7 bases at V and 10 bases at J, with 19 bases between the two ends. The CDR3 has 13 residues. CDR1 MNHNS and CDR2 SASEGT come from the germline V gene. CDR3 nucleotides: TGTGCCAGCACCTGGACCGAGCCCTCTGGAGCTTTCTTT. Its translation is CASTWTEPSGAFF.

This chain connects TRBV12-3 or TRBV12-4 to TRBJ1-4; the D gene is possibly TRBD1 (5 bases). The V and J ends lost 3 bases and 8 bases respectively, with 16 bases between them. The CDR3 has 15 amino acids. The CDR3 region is CASSFSGTSREKLFF. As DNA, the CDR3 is TGTGCCAGCAGTTTCTCCGGGACCAGCCGGGAAAAACTGTTTTTT.

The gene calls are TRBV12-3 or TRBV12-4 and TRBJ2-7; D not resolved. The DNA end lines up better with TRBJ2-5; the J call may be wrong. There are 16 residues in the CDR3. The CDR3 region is CASSLFGTPVKETQYF. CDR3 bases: TGTGCCAGCAGTTTGTTTGGCACGCCAGTCAAAGAGACCCAGTACTTC.

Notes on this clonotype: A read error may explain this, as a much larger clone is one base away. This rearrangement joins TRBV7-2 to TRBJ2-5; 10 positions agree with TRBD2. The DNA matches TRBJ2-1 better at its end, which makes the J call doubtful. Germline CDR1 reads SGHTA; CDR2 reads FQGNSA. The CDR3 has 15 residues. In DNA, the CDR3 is TGTGCCAGCAACCGGTCCGGGACTAGCGAGAGTGAGCAGTTCTTC. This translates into CASNRSGTSESEQFF.